The clone carrying this T cell receptor (beta chain) came up a few times. Antigen: not known. TCRdb used MiXCR to reprocess the RT-PCR reads, holding one entry per CDR3 protein. This sample has about 780,000 distinct CDR3 sequences; 18% occur once, and the top ten carry 11%. The source of the sample is a study of response to subunit inactivated influenza vaccine. General study results and limits: The authors suggested that every seasonal influenza vaccination recruits few new T cells.

The V gene's germline CDR1 is DFQATT and CDR2 SNEGSKA (reference sequence). Losses at the gene ends were 3 bases for V and 3 bases for J; bases not matched to a gene: 6. The CDR3 runs to 14 residues. The sequencing here drew on PBMCs from blood, taken 5 days after vaccination. The chain couples TRBV20-1 to TRBJ2-3; the match to TRBD2 covers 7 bases. This receptor was identified in a man aged 45-65 years who received an inactivated influenza vaccine. As DNA, the CDR3 is TGCAGTGCTAGGGGGGAGCGGGGAACAGATACGCAGTATTTT. Protein product: CSARGERGTDTQYF.